A single sample is the source of the 20 T cell receptor beta chains below, sequenced in a study of regulatory T cells in long-lasting Graves disease. Library construction for TCR beta used iRepertoire HTBI primers and Arm-PCR of CDR3 regions. In TCRdb, the multiplex PCR reads were re-called with MiXCR into one record per CDR3 protein. In the table there are 420,000 or so distinct CDR3 sequences, less than 20% of which are singletons. Described time point: newly diagnosed GD, antithyroid drugs for less than 3 months. PBMCs were the source of the RNA used for TCR sequencing. These records were also assigned to another study, of T cells in Graves' hyperthyroidism and ophthalmopathy.

Material: peripheral blood mononuclear cells (PBMCs), obtained at new diagnosis, from a patient treated with antithyroid drugs. The receptors here all came from a woman younger than 30 with Graves disease.

J is TRBJ1-3 and V is TRBV7-2; no clear D gene. The germline V gene encodes CDR1 SGHTA and CDR2 FQGNSA. The ends were cut back, 1 base at V and 0 bases at J, with 16 bases in the middle. The CDR3 is made up of 18 amino acids. CDR3 DNA sequence: TGTGCCAGCAGCTTAGTTATTCCCGTGGGCGGCTCTGGAAACACCATATATTTT. Protein sequence: CASSLVIPVGGSGNTIYF. The whole variable domain, remainder taken from reference TRBV7-2 and TRBJ1-3, is GAGVSQSPSNKVTEKGKDVELRCDPISGHTALYWYRQSLGQGLEFLIYFQGNSAPDKSGLPSDRFSAERTGGSVSTLTIQRTQQEDSAVYLCASSLVIPVGGSGNTIYFGEGSWLTVV.

This clonotype was detected ten times or more. The chain recombines TRBV28 with TRBJ2-7; tentative D call: TRBD2 (5 bases). The germline gives CDR1 MDHEN, CDR2 SYDVKM. CDR3 length: 15 residues. The V and J ends lost 1 base and 1 base respectively, with 11 bases between them. This CDR3 reads CASSLYRGPSYEQYF. DNA for the CDR3: TGTGCCAGCAGTTTATATAGAGGGCCGTCCTACGAGCAGTACTTC.

This clonotype was seen many times. CDR3 protein: CASSPLHSTDTQYF. The CDR3 region has the DNA TGTGCCAGCAGCCCCCTTCATAGCACAGATACGCAGTATTTT. The V gene is TRBV7-3, the J gene TRBJ2-3, with D uncertain. Germline V gene data show CDR1 as SGHTA and CDR2 as FQGTGA. The V and J ends lost 5 bases and 0 bases respectively, with 9 bases between them. This CDR3 contains 14 residues.

V is TRBV30 and J is TRBJ2-1; D is unresolved. The CDR3 length is 12 residues. V was clipped by 0 bases and J by 9 bases, with 9 bases between them. Looked up from germline, CDR1 is GTSNPN and CDR2 is SVGIG (reference sequence). This CDR3 reads CAWSVLGVEQFF. The CDR3 coding sequence is TGTGCCTGGAGTGTACTTGGGGTTGAGCAGTTCTTC.

This clonotype has at least ten counts. The chain links TRBV7-2 to TRBJ2-5; 7 bases fit TRBD2. CDR1 and CDR2 (germline): SGHTA, FQGNSA. The CDR3 runs 14 residues. After removal of 3 bases from V and 7 bases from J, the junction contained 8 bases not matched to a gene. This CDR3 reads CASSFVGGSPTQYF. The DNA of the CDR3 is TGTGCCAGCAGCTTTGTCGGCGGGAGTCCGACCCAGTACTTC.

The V call is TRBV5-1, the J call TRBJ2-1; 7 bases are shared with TRBD2. The germline V gene encodes CDR1 SGHRS and CDR2 YFSETQ. CDR3 length: 14 residues. Trimming removed 0 bases from V and 5 bases from J; junction bases left unmatched: 2. DNA for the CDR3: TGCGCCAGCAGCTTGGCACGGGGGGACAATGAGCAGTTCTTC. It translates to CASSLARGDNEQFF.

There are many counts of this clonotype. The chain uses TRBV6-2 or TRBV6-3 and TRBJ1-1, with no clear D. Germline V lookup: CDR1 MNHEY, CDR2 SVGEGT. The V and J ends lost 1 base and 4 bases respectively, with 7 bases between them. This CDR3 contains 13 residues. Written as DNA, the CDR3 is TGTGCCAGCAGTTACTGGGGAACCACTGAAGCTTTCTTT. It codes for CASSYWGTTEAFF.

This clonotype came up a few times. The chain uses TRBV10-2 and TRBJ1-6; D might be TRBD1 (5 bases). Between the trimmed V and J ends, which lost 3 bases and 7 bases, there was a span of 10 bases. Germline CDR1 WSHSY, CDR2 SAAADI. This CDR3 is 14 amino acids long. The CDR3 sequence is CASSDPGQNSPLHF. The DNA for the CDR3 is TGCGCCAGCAGTGATCCAGGGCAGAATTCACCCCTCCACTTT.

This clonotype was counted ten times or more. This chain uses TRBV5-1 with TRBJ2-7, with TRBD1 matching over 9 bases. CDR3 length equals 16 residues. V dropped 0 bases and J dropped 4; count of bases not matched to a gene: 8. Germline V gene sequence: CDR1 SGHRS, CDR2 YFSETQ. The CDR3 reads CASSLDGTGNVYEQYF. For the CDR3, the DNA is TGCGCCAGCAGCTTGGACGGGACAGGGAACGTATACGAGCAGTACTTC.

This clonotype was recorded many times. The J gene is TRBJ2-6, the V gene TRBV12-3 or TRBV12-4; D is ambiguous. This CDR3 contains 15 residues. Between the trimmed V and J ends, which lost 1 base and 0 bases, there was a span of 4 bases. Written as DNA, the CDR3 is TGTGCCAGCAGTTTAGGGGTCTCTGGGGCCAACGTCCTGACTTTC. Its translation: CASSLGVSGANVLTF.

This clonotype was picked up many times. This chain links TRBV11-3 with TRBJ2-5; D not certain. The germline V and J ends were trimmed by 1 base and 5 bases, with 5 bases remaining between them. Looked up from germline, CDR1 is SGHNT and CDR2 is YENEEA. The CDR3 covers 12 residues. CDR3 sequence reads: CASSLGPETQYF. In DNA form, the CDR3 reads TGTGCCAGCAGCTTAGGGCCCGAGACCCAGTACTTC.

This clonotype was recorded at least ten times. CDR3 DNA sequence: TGCAGTGCCCCAGACTACAGGATGGATAGCAATCAGCCCCAGCATTTT. This translates into CSAPDYRMDSNQPQHF. The chain combines TRBV20-1 with TRBJ1-5, with D perhaps matching TRBD1 (5 bases). Germline V lookup: CDR1 DFQATT, CDR2 SNEGSKA (reference sequence). This CDR3 region has 16 residues. Trimming cost V 6 bases and J 0 bases, with 18 bases left between them.

With regard to this clonotype: A much more abundant neighbour one base away suggests this may be a read error. The chain joins TRBV2 to TRBJ2-7; TRBD1 matches at 9 bases. This CDR3 spans 14 amino acids. Germline-derived CDR1 and CDR2 are SNHLY and FYNNEI. The V segment lost 8 bases and the J segment 7 bases; nucleotides outside the gene matches: 12. This CDR3 is CASEGQGVVNEQYF. DNA of the CDR3: TGTGCCAGCGAGGGACAGGGAGTTGTCAATGAGCAGTACTTC.

This clonotype was recorded a few times. This likely reflects a read error, since a far larger clone is one base away. The J gene is TRBJ2-5, the V gene TRBV13; 7 nucleotides agree with TRBD2. This CDR3 has 12 residues. CDR1 and CDR2 (germline): PRHDT, FYEKMQ (reference sequence). This CDR3 is CASSLGGETHYF. The DNA for the CDR3 is TGTGCCAGCAGCTTGGGAGGGGAGACCCACTACTTC.

This clonotype was detected many times. The chain recombines TRBV7-3 with TRBJ2-3, with 9 bases that match TRBD1. J was trimmed by 5 bases and V by 5 bases; bases with no gene match: 11. This CDR3 has 16 amino acids. Germline V gene data show CDR1 as SGHTA and CDR2 as FQGTGA. CDR3 region: CASSLTRDRVIDTQYF. In DNA, the CDR3 is TGTGCCAGCAGCCTTACCCGGGACAGGGTCATAGATACGCAGTATTTT.

This clonotype was detected only a few times. The J gene is TRBJ2-3, the V gene TRBV7-9; D not certain. The CDR3 totals 13 residues. Germline CDR1 SEHNR, CDR2 FQNEAQ (reference sequence). V dropped 5 bases and J dropped 1 base, with 7 bases sitting between them. CDR3 DNA: TGTGCCAGCAGCGCGGCCGGCACAGATACGCAGTATTTT. Translated, it gives CASSAAGTDTQYF. The variable domain in full, completed from reference TRBV7-9 and TRBJ2-3, reads DTGVSQNPRHKITKRGQNVTFRCDPISEHNRLYWYRQTLGQGPEFLTYFQNEAQLEKSRLLSDRFSAERPKGSFSTLEIQRTEQGDSAMYLCASSAAGTDTQYFGPGTRLTVL.

The chain joins TRBV10-3 to TRBJ1-3; a possible D gene is TRBD1 (5 bases). Trimming left V 3 bases short and J 1 base short, with 7 bases between. Germline V gene sequence: CDR1 ENHRY, CDR2 SYGVKD. The CDR3 contains 14 residues. For the CDR3, the DNA is TGTGCCATCAGTGACGGGGGATCTGGAAACACCATATATTTT. Translation: CAISDGGSGNTIYF.

The chain has TRBV19 and TRBJ2-1; D remains unclear. V was shortened by 3 bases and J by 8 bases, with 8 bases between the two germline ends. Germline CDR1 LNHDA, CDR2 SQIVND (reference sequence). The CDR3 has 12 residues. This CDR3 is CASSIFGDEQFF. Written as DNA, the CDR3 is TGTGCCAGTAGTATTTTTGGGGATGAGCAGTTCTTC.

The sample holds a few counts of this clonotype. This chain connects TRBV6-2 or TRBV6-3 to TRBJ2-2; D unclear. Germline assignment: CDR1 MNHEY and CDR2 SVGEGT. Deletions cut 6 bases from V and 8 bases from J, with 10 bases between. The CDR3 length is 12 residues. The CDR3 spells CASRTTPGELFF. Here the CDR3 DNA reads TGTGCCAGCAGGACAACTCCGGGGGAGCTGTTTTTT.

There are many counts of this clonotype. This CDR3 is CASRYKTGGLSYEQYF. CDR3 sequence (DNA): TGTGCCAGCAGATATAAGACAGGGGGCCTCTCCTACGAGCAGTACTTC. The chain joins TRBV7-2 to TRBJ2-7, with 10 bases identical to TRBD1. The CDR3 consists of 16 residues. V lost 6 bases and J lost 0; bases outside the gene matches: 8. Germline V gives CDR1 SGHTA, CDR2 FQGNSA.